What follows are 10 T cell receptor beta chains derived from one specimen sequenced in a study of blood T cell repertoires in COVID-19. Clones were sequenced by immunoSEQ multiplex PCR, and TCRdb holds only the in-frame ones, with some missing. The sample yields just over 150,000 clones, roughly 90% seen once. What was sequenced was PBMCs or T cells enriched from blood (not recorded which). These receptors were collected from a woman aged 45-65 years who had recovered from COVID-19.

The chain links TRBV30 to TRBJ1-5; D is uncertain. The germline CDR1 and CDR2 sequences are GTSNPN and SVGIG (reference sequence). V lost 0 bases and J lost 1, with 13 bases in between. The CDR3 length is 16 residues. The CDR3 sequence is CAWSVLGRTSNQPQHF. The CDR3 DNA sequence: TGTGCCTGGAGTGTACTAGGGAGAACGAGCAATCAGCCCCAGCATTTT.

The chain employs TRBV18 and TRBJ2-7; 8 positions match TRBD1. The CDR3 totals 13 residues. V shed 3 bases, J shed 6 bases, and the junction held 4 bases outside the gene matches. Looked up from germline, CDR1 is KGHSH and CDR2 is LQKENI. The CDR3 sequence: CASSPSGGGEQYF. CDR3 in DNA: TGTGCCAGCTCACCGTCAGGGGGCGGCGAGCAGTACTTC.

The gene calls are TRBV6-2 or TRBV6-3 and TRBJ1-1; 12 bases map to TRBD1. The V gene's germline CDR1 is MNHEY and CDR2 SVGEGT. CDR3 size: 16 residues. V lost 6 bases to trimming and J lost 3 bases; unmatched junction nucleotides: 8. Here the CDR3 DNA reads TGTGCCAGCAGCCGCGGGACAGGGGGCGCGGACACTGAAGCTTTCTTT. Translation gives CASSRGTGGADTEAFF.

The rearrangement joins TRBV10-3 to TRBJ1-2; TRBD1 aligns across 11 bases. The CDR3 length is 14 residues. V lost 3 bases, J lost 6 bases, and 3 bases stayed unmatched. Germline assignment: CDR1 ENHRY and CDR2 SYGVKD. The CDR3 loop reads CAISDPGQGDGYTF. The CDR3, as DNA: TGTGCCATCAGTGACCCGGGACAGGGGGATGGCTACACCTTC.

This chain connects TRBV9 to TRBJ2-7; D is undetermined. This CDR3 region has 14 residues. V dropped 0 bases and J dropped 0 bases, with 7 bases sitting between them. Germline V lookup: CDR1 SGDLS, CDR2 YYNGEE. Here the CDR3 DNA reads TGTGCCAGCAGCGTAGGTGCCAGCTCCTACGAGCAGTACTTC. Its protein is CASSVGASSYEQYF.

This chain's CDR3 is CASSQQDYEQYF. The CDR3 DNA reads as TGTGCCAGCTCACAACAGGACTACGAGCAGTACTTC. The chain employs TRBV18 and TRBJ2-7, with a tentative D call TRBD1 (5 bases). The CDR3 totals 12 residues. V lost 4 bases and J 3 bases, leaving 7 bases between the germline ends. From germline, CDR1 is KGHSH and CDR2 LQKENI.

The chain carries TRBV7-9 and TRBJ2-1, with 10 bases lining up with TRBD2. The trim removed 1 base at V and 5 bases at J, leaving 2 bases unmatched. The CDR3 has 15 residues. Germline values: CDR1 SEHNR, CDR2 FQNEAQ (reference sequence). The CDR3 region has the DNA TGTGCCAGCAGCTTAGGTAGCGGGGGGCACAATGAGCAGTTCTTC. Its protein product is CASSLGSGGHNEQFF.

The CDR3 reads CASSPQGFTGELFF. The CDR3, as DNA: TGTGCCAGCAGCCCCCAGGGTTTCACCGGGGAGCTGTTTTTT. The rearrangement uses TRBV5-6 and TRBJ2-2; tentative D call: TRBD1 (5 bases). This CDR3 has 14 amino acids. The V end lost 4 bases, the J end lost 4 bases, and 11 bases lay between the germline ends. Germline V gene lookup returns CDR1 SGHDT and CDR2 YYEEEE.

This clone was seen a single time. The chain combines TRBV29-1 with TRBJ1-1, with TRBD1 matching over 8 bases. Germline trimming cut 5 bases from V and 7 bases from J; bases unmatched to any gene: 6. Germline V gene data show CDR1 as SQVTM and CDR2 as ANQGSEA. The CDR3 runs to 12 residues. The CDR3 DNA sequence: TGCAGCGTTCAAATACAGGGGGTTGAAGCTTTCTTT. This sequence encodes CSVQIQGVEAFF.

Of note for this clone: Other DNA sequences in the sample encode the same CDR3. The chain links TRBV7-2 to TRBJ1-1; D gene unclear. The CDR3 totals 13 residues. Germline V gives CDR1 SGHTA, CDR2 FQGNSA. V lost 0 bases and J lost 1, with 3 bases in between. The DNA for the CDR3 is TGTGCCAGCAGCTTAGCGGCGAACACTGAAGCTTTCTTT. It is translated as CASSLAANTEAFF.